Shown below are 8 T cell receptor beta chains from a single sample sequenced in a study of metastatic and nonmetastatic thyroid tumors. MiXCR reprocessed the PCR reads for TCRdb. This sample has about 45,000 clones; less than 5% occur once, and the top ten carry roughly a tenth. Every patient was untreated before thyroid surgery. Sequenced material: blood. These receptors all stem from a female donor with papillary thyroid cancer or a benign thyroid nodule (not recorded which). Some clones in this sample may be carry-over from other donors' samples.

This clone has at least ten counts. The rearrangement links TRBV20-1 to TRBJ2-3; TRBD2 aligns across 8 bases. Trimming cost V 1 base and J 6 bases; bases outside gene matches: 6. The germline V gene encodes CDR1 DFQATT and CDR2 SNEGSKA (reference sequence). The length of the CDR3 is 14 residues. CDR3 DNA: TGCAGTGCTAGAGTCAGCGGGAGAGGGGATACGCAGTATTTT. Translation: CSARVSGRGDTQYF.

This clone was detected many times. This sequence joins TRBV6-1 and TRBJ2-7, with 9 bases that match TRBD2. Trimming took 6 bases from V and 0 from J; bases not matched to a gene: 6. Germline V gene sequence: CDR1 MNHNS, CDR2 SASEGT. The CDR3 runs to 15 residues. The CDR3 region has the DNA TGTGCCAGCAGCGTAGCGGGAGCAAACTCCTACGAGCAGTACTTC. Translation: CASSVAGANSYEQYF.

To note about this clone: Compared with germline, one end of the junction differs, possibly owing to a read error. The V and J genes are TRBV25-1 and TRBJ2-7, with D unresolved. The CDR3 runs to 15 residues. The germline V gene has CDR1 MGHDK and CDR2 SYGVNS. CDR3 coding DNA: TGTGCCAGCAGTGAAGGTTCACAGACTTCCTACGATCAGTACTTC. Its translation: CASSEGSQTSYDQYF.

This clone was observed many times. The chain employs TRBV6-1 and TRBJ2-1; D ambiguous. The CDR3 extends over 14 amino acids. Trimming cost V 5 bases and J 7 bases, with 15 bases left between them. Germline CDR1 is MNHNS and CDR2 is SASEGT. The CDR3 loop is CASSKSPWGNEQFF. The DNA for the CDR3 is TGTGCCAGCAGTAAATCACCTTGGGGAAATGAGCAGTTCTTC.

This chain joins TRBV27 and TRBJ2-7; D is possibly TRBD1 (5 bases). This CDR3 spans 14 amino acids. V was clipped by 6 bases and J by 3 bases, with 15 bases between them. Germline CDR1 reads MNHEY; CDR2 reads SMNVEV (reference sequence). For the CDR3, the DNA is TGTGCCAGCAGCCTGACAGTGAGTGTCTACGAGCAGTACTTC. The encoded protein is CASSLTVSVYEQYF.

This clone was detected many times. The chain carries TRBV10-2 and TRBJ2-1; D is possibly TRBD2 (6 bases). Germline V gives CDR1 WSHSY, CDR2 SAAADI. This CDR3 has 13 residues. Between the trimmed V and J ends, which lost 3 bases and 8 bases, there was a span of 11 bases. The CDR3 spells CASSDGGYDEQFF. CDR3 sequence (DNA): TGCGCCAGCAGTGACGGGGGATACGATGAGCAGTTCTTC.

About this clone itself: It may be a read error: a sequence one base away is much more abundant. V usage is TRBV15 and J usage is TRBJ1-4; no clear D. Trimming stripped 1 base from V and 0 bases from J, with 9 bases between. CDR3 length: 16 residues. The germline V gene has CDR1 LNHNV and CDR2 YYDKDF (reference sequence). The CDR3 loop reads CATSRVHGSTNEKLFF. CDR3 nucleotides: TGTGCCACCAGCAGAGTCCATGGTTCAACTAATGAAAAACTGTTTTTT.

This clone has ten or more counts. The chain is built from TRBV25-1 and TRBJ2-7; D is undetermined. This CDR3 spans 14 amino acids. CDR1 and CDR2 (germline): MGHDK, SYGVNS. Trimming removed 3 bases at V and 2 bases at J, with 11 bases between. CDR3 sequence reads: CASSDLREPYEQYF. CDR3 nucleotide sequence: TGTGCCAGCAGTGATCTTAGGGAACCCTACGAGCAGTACTTC.